The T cell receptor (beta chain) under discussion was sequenced for a study of post-analysis software for immune sequencing data. Points from the study as a whole: When patients were compared with controls, 4 or 5 TRBV segments were more frequent, TRBV5-6, TRBV5-1 and TRBV20-1 among them. Significantly lower normalized Chao1 diversity was found in patients with multiple sclerosis relative to controls.

The CDR3 covers 16 residues. Germline-derived CDR1 and CDR2 are MNHEY and SVGEGT. V lost 2 bases and J lost 5; bases outside the gene matches: 7. Concerning this clonotype itself: As yet, its antigen is unknown.

Unique molecular identifiers were present in the TCR beta cDNA libraries. TCRdb reprocessed the PCR reads with MiXCR, giving one entry per CDR3 protein. The data hold about half a million distinct CDR3 sequences, with 30% to 40% observed a single time. The source material was blood. V usage is TRBV6-2 or TRBV6-3 and J usage is TRBJ1-5; 9 positions match TRBD1. The TCR comes from a girl aged 2 to 17 with multiple sclerosis. Here the CDR3 DNA reads TGTGCCAGCAGTTACACCACAGGGGGCTATGATCAGCCCCAGCATTTT. Its protein is CASSYTTGGYDQPQHF.